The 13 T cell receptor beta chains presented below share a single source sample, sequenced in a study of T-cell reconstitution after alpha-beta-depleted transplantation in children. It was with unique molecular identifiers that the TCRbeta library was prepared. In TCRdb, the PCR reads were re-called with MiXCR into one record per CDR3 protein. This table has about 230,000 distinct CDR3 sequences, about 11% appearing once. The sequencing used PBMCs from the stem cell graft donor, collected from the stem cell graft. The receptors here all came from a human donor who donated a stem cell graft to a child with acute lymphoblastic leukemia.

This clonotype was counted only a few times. The CDR3 loop reads CSARLAGGGSFEMNEQFF. CDR3 DNA sequence: TGCAGTGCTAGGCTAGCGGGGGGGGGCTCTTTTGAGATGAATGAGCAGTTCTTC. This rearrangement joins TRBV20-1 to TRBJ2-1, with 12 bases lining up with TRBD2. Germline V gives CDR1 DFQATT, CDR2 SNEGSKA (reference sequence). V was clipped by 3 bases and J by 7 bases; unmatched bases: 16. This CDR3 is 18 amino acids long.

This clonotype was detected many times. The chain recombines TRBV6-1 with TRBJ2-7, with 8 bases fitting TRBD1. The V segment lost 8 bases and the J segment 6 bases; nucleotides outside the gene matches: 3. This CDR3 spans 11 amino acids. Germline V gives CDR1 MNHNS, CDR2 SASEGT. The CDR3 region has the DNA TGTGCCAGCGTACAGGGGGGCGAGCAGTACTTC. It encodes CASVQGGEQYF.

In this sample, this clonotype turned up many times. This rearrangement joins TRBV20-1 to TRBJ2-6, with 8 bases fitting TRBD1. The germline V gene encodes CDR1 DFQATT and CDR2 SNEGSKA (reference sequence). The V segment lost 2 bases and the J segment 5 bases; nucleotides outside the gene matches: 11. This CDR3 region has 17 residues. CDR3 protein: CSARRGTGDLRANVLTF. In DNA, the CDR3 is TGCAGTGCTAGAAGGGGGACAGGCGATCTCAGGGCCAACGTCCTGACTTTC.

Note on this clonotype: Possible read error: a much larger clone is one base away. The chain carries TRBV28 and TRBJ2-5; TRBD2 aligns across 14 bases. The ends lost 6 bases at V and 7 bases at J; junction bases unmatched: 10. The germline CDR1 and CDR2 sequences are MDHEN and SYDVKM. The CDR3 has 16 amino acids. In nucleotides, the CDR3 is TGTGCCAGCAGCACGGGACTAGCGGGAGTGTCGGGGACCCAGTACTTC. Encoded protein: CASSTGLAGVSGTQYF.

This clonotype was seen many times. In nucleotides, the CDR3 is TGTGCCAGCAGCTCGTCCGGGACACTAAACCGGGTGACCCAGTACTTC. Translating gives CASSSSGTLNRVTQYF. J is TRBJ2-5 and V is TRBV7-9, with a weak D call TRBD1 (6 bases). V gave up 4 bases and J gave up 7 bases, with 22 bases separating them. The length of the CDR3 is 16 residues. Germline CDR1 is SEHNR and CDR2 is FQNEAQ (reference sequence).

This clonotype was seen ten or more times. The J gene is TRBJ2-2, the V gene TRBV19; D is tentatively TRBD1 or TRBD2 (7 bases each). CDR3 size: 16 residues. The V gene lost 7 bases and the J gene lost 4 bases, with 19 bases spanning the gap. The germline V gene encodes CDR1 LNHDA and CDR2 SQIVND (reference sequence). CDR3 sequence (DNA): TGTGCCAGTAAGCCCAGGGGGGGGATCGGCACCGGGGAGCTGTTTTTT. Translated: CASKPRGGIGTGELFF.

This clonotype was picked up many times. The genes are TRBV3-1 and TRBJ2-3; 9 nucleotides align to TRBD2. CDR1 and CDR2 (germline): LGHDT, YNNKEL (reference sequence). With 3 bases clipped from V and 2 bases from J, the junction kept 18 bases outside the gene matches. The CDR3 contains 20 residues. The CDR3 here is CASSQLIAGDRLGFTDTQYF. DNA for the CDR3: TGTGCCAGCAGCCAGTTGATAGCGGGAGACCGATTGGGGTTCACAGATACGCAGTATTTT.

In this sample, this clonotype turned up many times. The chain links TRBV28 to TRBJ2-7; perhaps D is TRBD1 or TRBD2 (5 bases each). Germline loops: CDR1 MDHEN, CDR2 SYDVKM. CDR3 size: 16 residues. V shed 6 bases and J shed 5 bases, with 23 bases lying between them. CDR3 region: CASSFPDRGRIHEQYF. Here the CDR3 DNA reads TGTGCCAGCAGCTTCCCAGATAGGGGACGCATCCACGAGCAGTACTTC.

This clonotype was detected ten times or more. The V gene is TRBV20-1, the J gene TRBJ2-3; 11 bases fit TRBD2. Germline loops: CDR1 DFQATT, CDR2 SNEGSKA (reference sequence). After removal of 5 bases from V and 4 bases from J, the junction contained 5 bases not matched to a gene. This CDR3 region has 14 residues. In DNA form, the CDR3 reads TGCAGTGCTGGGACTAGCGGAACCCCAGATACGCAGTATTTT. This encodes CSAGTSGTPDTQYF.

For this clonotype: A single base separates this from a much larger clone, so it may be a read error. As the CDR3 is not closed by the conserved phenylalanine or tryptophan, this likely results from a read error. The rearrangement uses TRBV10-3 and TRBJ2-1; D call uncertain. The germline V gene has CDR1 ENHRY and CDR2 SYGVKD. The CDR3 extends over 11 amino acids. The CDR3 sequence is CAILSNNEQFL. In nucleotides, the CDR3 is TGTGCCATCCTCTCCAACAATGAGCAGTTCCTC.

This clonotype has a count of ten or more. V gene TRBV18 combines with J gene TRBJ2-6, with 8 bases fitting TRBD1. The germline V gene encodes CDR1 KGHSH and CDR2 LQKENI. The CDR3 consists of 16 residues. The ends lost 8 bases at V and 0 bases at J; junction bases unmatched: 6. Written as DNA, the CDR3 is TGTGCCAGCAGTTTAACAGGGGGCTCTGGGGCCAACGTCCTGACTTTC. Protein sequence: CASSLTGGSGANVLTF.

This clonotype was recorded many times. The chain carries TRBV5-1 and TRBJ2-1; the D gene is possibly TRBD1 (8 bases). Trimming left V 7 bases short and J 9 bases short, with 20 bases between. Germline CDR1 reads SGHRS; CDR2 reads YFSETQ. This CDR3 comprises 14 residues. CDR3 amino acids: CASSGQGVAGEQFF. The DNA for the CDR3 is TGCGCCAGCTCCGGACAGGGTGTAGCGGGTGAGCAGTTCTTC.

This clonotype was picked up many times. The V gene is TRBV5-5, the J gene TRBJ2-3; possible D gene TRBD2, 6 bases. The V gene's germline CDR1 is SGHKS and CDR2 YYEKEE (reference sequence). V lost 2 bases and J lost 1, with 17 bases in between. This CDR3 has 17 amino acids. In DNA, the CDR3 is TGTGCCAGCAGCTTCCGGGACTCGAGAGGGGGCACAGATACGCAGTATTTT. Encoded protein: CASSFRDSRGGTDTQYF.